The rows below give T cell receptor beta chains drawn from one sample of a study of CD8 T cells in ankylosing spondylitis. TCRdb itself ran the 5' RACE reads through MiXCR, one entry per CDR3 protein. The table shows 650,000 to 800,000 distinct CDR3 sequences, with 19% occurring only once. The specimen sequenced was blood, either unsorted or a sorted T cell fraction (not recorded which). These receptors were obtained from a male donor with ankylosing spondylitis. Both conserved end residues are part of each CDR3. Each record gives: CDR3 DNA, CDR3 protein, V gene, clone size, D gene, J gene. D genes are given only for firm matches. Size is omitted from some rows. Given values are once, few, many or a class for expanded clones.

TGTGCCTGGGGAAACTACGAGCAGTACTTC	CAWGNYEQYF	TRBV30	NA	NA	TRBJ2-7
TGCAGCGTTGGGGCGGGGGGCCTTGCTCAGTACTTC	CSVGAGGLAQYF	TRBV29-1	NA	TRBD2	TRBJ2-7
TGTGCCAGCAGTACGGGACAGGGCACTGAAGCTTTCTTT	CASSTGQGTEAFF	TRBV6-2/TRBV6-3	NA	TRBD1	TRBJ1-1
TGCGCCAGCAGCCAACAGCCAGGGGCAATCGGCAATGAGCAGTTCTTC	CASSQQPGAIGNEQFF	TRBV4-1	NA	NA	TRBJ2-1
TGTGCCAGCTCCGGGGGGCAGGGATCAGATACGCAGTATTTT	CASSGGQGSDTQYF	TRBV7-9	NA	NA	TRBJ2-3
TGCAGTGCTAGCGGGAAAGGTGGGGATACGCAGTATTTT	CSASGKGGDTQYF	TRBV20-1	NA	NA	TRBJ2-3
TGTGCCAGCAGCAGAACAGGGCCAGGGAGAACCGGGGAGCTGTTTTTT	CASSRTGPGRTGELFF	TRBV2	NA	NA	TRBJ2-2
TGCGCCAGCAGCCAAGTAGCCCCAGCAGATACGCAGTATTTT	CASSQVAPADTQYF	TRBV4-1	NA	NA	TRBJ2-3
TGTGCCAGCTCACCCCGACAGGGTTTGAATGAGCAGTTCTTC	CASSPRQGLNEQFF	TRBV18	many	TRBD1	TRBJ2-1
TGCGCCAGCAGCCAAGTCGGGACGGGGGCTGAAGCTTTCTTT	CASSQVGTGAEAFF	TRBV4-3	many	NA	TRBJ1-1
TGTGCCAGCATTGAAGCGAACACCGGGGAGCTGTTTTTT	CASIEANTGELFF	TRBV12-3/TRBV12-4	many	NA	TRBJ2-2
TGTGCCAGCAGTTCCATAGCGGAACTCAAAGAGACCCAGTACTTC	CASSSIAELKETQYF	TRBV6-5	few	NA	TRBJ2-5
TGCGCCAGCAGCAAGGGGGGAGGAGGAAATGAGCAGTTCTTC	CASSKGGGGNEQFF	TRBV5-1	NA	NA	TRBJ2-1
TGCGCCAGCAGCCAAATTCCCCCAGACCCCTATGGCTACACCTTC	CASSQIPPDPYGYTF	TRBV4-1	few	NA	TRBJ1-2
TGCAGTGCCCGGCCAGGGGGCGACGCCGGGGAGCTGTTTTTT	CSARPGGDAGELFF	TRBV20-1	few	TRBD1	TRBJ2-2
TGCGCCAGCAGCCAAGAAGGGGGGACAAGCAATCAGCCCCAGCATTTT	CASSQEGGTSNQPQHF	TRBV4-1	NA	NA	TRBJ1-5